The 22 T cell receptor beta chains reported below all come from one sample, sequenced in a study of T cells in Graves' hyperthyroidism and ophthalmopathy. Regions amplified from RNA transcripts were the TCR beta CDR3 regions. HTBI primers were used for first-round RT-PCR of the TCR CDR3. TCRdb re-called the multiplex PCR reads through MiXCR, storing one row per CDR3 protein. The profile covers around 660,000 distinct CDR3 sequences, with less than 45% appearing a single time and approximately 7.2% taken by the ten largest. The sequencing sample was made of peripheral blood or thyroid tissue (not recorded which). These receptors were collected from an adult man with Graves' disease, either hyperthyroidism or ophthalmopathy (not recorded which).

The CDR3 reads CASSVEGLRNTEAFF. The CDR3 coding sequence is TGTGCCAGCAGCGTTGAGGGGCTGAGGAACACTGAAGCTTTCTTT. The chain is built from TRBV9 and TRBJ1-1; tentative D call: TRBD1 (5 bases). The V and J ends lost 2 bases and 1 base respectively, with 12 bases between them. CDR1 and CDR2 from the germline V gene are SGDLS and YYNGEE. CDR3 size: 15 residues.

The chain links TRBV6-6 to TRBJ2-5; 11 positions agree with TRBD1. The CDR3 loop spans 16 amino acids. V lost 1 base, J lost 2 bases, and 3 bases stayed unmatched. CDR1 is MNHNY, CDR2 SVGAGI, per germline (reference sequence). The CDR3 spells CASSYYWDRGQETQYF. The CDR3, as DNA: TGTGCCAGCAGTTACTATTGGGACAGGGGGCAAGAGACCCAGTACTTC.

The chain links TRBV20-1 to TRBJ2-7, with TRBD1 matching 7 bases. The V gene's germline CDR1 is DFQATT and CDR2 SNEGSKA (reference sequence). CDR3 length equals 16 residues. Trimming took 0 bases from V and 0 from J; bases not matched to a gene: 8. The CDR3 bases are TGCAGTGCTAGAGATTGGGTAGGACAGGTCTCCTACGAGCAGTACTTC. It yields the protein CSARDWVGQVSYEQYF.

J is TRBJ1-2 and V is TRBV19, with 12 bases fitting TRBD1. V shed 9 bases, J shed 5 bases, and the junction held 16 bases outside the gene matches. Germline V lookup: CDR1 LNHDA, CDR2 SQIVND (reference sequence). The CDR3 contains 17 residues. The CDR3 is CASSPYSGTGGDYGYTF. CDR3 bases: TGTGCCAGCAGCCCCTACTCCGGGACAGGGGGCGATTATGGCTACACCTTC.

This clonotype was counted at least ten times. The J gene is TRBJ1-5, the V gene TRBV24-1, with D maybe TRBD1 (5 bases). This CDR3 is 14 amino acids long. Germline CDR1 and CDR2: KGHDR and SFDVKD. V was pared by 4 bases and J by 4 bases, with 10 bases between. The CDR3 loop reads CATSDMGGNQPQHF. CDR3 DNA sequence: TGTGCCACCAGTGACATGGGGGGGAATCAGCCCCAGCATTTT.

This sequence joins TRBV7-9 and TRBJ1-1, with unresolved D. Germline lookup yields CDR1 SEHNR and CDR2 FQNEAQ (reference sequence). Between the trimmed V and J ends, which lost 5 bases and 1 base, there was a span of 8 bases. This CDR3 has 13 residues. The CDR3 spells CASSQAANTEAFF. The DNA of the CDR3 is TGTGCCAGCAGCCAAGCAGCGAACACTGAAGCTTTCTTT.

The chain uses TRBV2 and TRBJ1-4; 7 bases are shared with TRBD1. Germline CDR1 and CDR2: SNHLY and FYNNEI. The CDR3 contains 14 residues. V shed 6 bases, J shed 4 bases, and the junction held 5 bases outside the gene matches. The CDR3 DNA is TGTGCCAGCAGATACACAGGGGTTAATGAAAAACTGTTTTTT. Amino acids: CASRYTGVNEKLFF.

This clonotype came up many times. The rearrangement links TRBV5-1 to TRBJ1-5; D possibly corresponds to TRBD1 (5 bases). The CDR3 sequence is 16 residues long. Germline CDR1 reads SGHRS; CDR2 reads YFSETQ. Trimming shortened V by 4 bases and J by 2 bases, and 16 bases separated the two germline ends. In DNA, the CDR3 is TGCGCCAGCAGCAGGGACGGAACCATCGGCAATCAGCCCCAGCATTTT. The encoded protein is CASSRDGTIGNQPQHF.

The chain recombines TRBV7-9 with TRBJ1-1; TRBD1 aligns across 7 bases. Germline lookup yields CDR1 SEHNR and CDR2 FQNEAQ (reference sequence). The V gene end was trimmed by 6 bases and the J gene end by 3 bases; junction bases not matched to a gene: 7. The CDR3 is 14 residues long. The CDR3 protein is CASSLNRGYTEAFF. The CDR3 DNA follows: TGTGCCAGCAGTTTAAACAGGGGATACACTGAAGCTTTCTTT.

As for this clonotype: This could be a read error, since a much larger clone is one nucleotide away. V is TRBV29-1 and J is TRBJ1-2; TRBD1 matches 9 bases. The CDR3 contains 15 residues. The germline V gene has CDR1 SQVTM and CDR2 ANQGSEA. The CDR3 region has the DNA TGCAGCGCCAGAACTACAGGGGGCACTTACTATGGCCACACCTTC. Translated: CSARTTGGTYYGHTF.

There are many counts of this clonotype. V is TRBV7-9 and J is TRBJ2-5, with D unresolved. V lost 7 bases, J lost 3 bases, and 12 bases lay in between. Germline CDR1 is SEHNR and CDR2 is FQNEAQ (reference sequence). The CDR3 contains 13 residues. CDR3 sequence reads: CASKEMLEETQYF. CDR3 DNA sequence: TGTGCCAGCAAGGAAATGTTAGAAGAGACCCAGTACTTC.

This chain links TRBV2 with TRBJ2-6; unclear D gene. CDR3 length: 11 amino acids. CDR1 and CDR2 (germline): SNHLY, FYNNEI. V lost 5 bases and J lost 9, with 5 bases in between. The CDR3 spells CASSPGNVLTF. In DNA form, the CDR3 reads TGTGCCAGCAGTCCAGGCAACGTCCTGACTTTC.

This chain links TRBV13 with TRBJ1-5, with D possibly TRBD1 on 5 matching bases. Germline V gives CDR1 PRHDT, CDR2 FYEKMQ (reference sequence). The V and J ends lost 1 base and 4 bases respectively, with 11 bases between them. The CDR3 extends over 15 amino acids. The CDR3 here is CASSLAGAANQPQHF. The CDR3 bases are TGTGCCAGCAGCTTAGCTGGGGCAGCTAATCAGCCCCAGCATTTT.

This clonotype was seen only once. V and J are TRBV14 and TRBJ1-1, with D possibly TRBD1 on 5 matching bases. V lost 0 bases to trimming and J lost 4 bases, with 12 bases between them. The CDR3 extends over 15 amino acids. CDR1 and CDR2 from the germline V gene are SGHDN and FVKESK. The CDR3 here is CASSQDPPGRTEAFF. The CDR3 DNA follows: TGTGCCAGCAGCCAAGATCCCCCAGGGCGCACTGAAGCTTTCTTT.

Written as DNA, the CDR3 is TGCAGCGTTTTTCCCCCTACAGTGTTGAACACTGAAGCTTTCTTT. Translation gives CSVFPPTVLNTEAFF. The rearrangement joins TRBV29-1 to TRBJ1-1, with D hard to call. Trimming stripped 5 bases from V and 0 bases from J, with 16 bases between. The CDR3 consists of 15 residues. Germline CDR1 and CDR2: SQVTM and ANQGSEA. Based on the CDR3 plus reference TRBV29-1 and TRBJ1-1, the full variable domain is SAVISQKPSRDICQRGTSLTIQCQVDSQVTMMFWYRQQPGQSLTLIATANQGSEATYESGFVIDKFPISRPNLTFSTLTVSNMSPEDSSIYLCSVFPPTVLNTEAFFGQGTRLTVV.

This clonotype was counted between two and nine times. The chain recombines TRBV2 with TRBJ2-5; 9 bases line up with TRBD2. The trim removed 2 bases at V and 0 bases at J, leaving 4 bases unmatched. Per the germline V gene, CDR1 is SNHLY and CDR2 is FYNNEI. The CDR3 sequence is 16 residues long. CDR3 nucleotides: TGTGCCAGCAGTGAAAACGCGGGGGGGTACCAAGAGACCCAGTACTTC. Its translation: CASSENAGGYQETQYF.

The sample holds many counts of this clonotype. This chain connects TRBV7-2 to TRBJ2-7, with D unclear. This CDR3 is built from 14 residues. Germline V CDR1 and CDR2: SGHTA, FQGNSA. Trimming took 5 bases from V and 2 from J, leaving 13 bases between them. The CDR3 DNA reads TGTGCCAGCAGCAATTTGCGGCGCACCTACGAGCAGTACTTC. This translates into CASSNLRRTYEQYF. Drawing the rest from reference TRBV7-2 and TRBJ2-7, the complete variable domain is GAGVSQSPSNKVTEKGKDVELRCDPISGHTALYWYRQSLGQGLEFLIYFQGNSAPDKSGLPSDRFSAERTGGSVSTLTIQRTQQEDSAVYLCASSNLRRTYEQYFGPGTRLTVT.

This clonotype showed up just a few times. The chain links TRBV20-1 to TRBJ2-2, with unresolved D. Germline CDR1 reads DFQATT; CDR2 reads SNEGSKA (reference sequence). The V and J ends lost 6 bases and 1 base respectively, with 9 bases between them. The CDR3 spans 13 residues. CDR3: CSASAVNTGELFF. In nucleotides, the CDR3 is TGCAGTGCAAGCGCGGTGAACACCGGGGAGCTGTTTTTT.

V and J are TRBV7-9 and TRBJ1-2; D unclear. V shed 6 bases and J shed 4 bases, with 12 bases lying between them. Germline V gene sequence: CDR1 SEHNR, CDR2 FQNEAQ (reference sequence). The CDR3 totals 13 residues. The CDR3 bases are TGTGCCAGCAGTATTGGGGAGGGCTATGGCTACACCTTC. Translating gives CASSIGEGYGYTF.

A word on this clonotype: Its ends do not fully match the called genes, so a read error is possible. V gene TRBV7-3 combines with J gene TRBJ1-5; no firm D call. Germline CDR1 is SGHTA and CDR2 is FQGTGA. The CDR3 is 15 residues long. In nucleotides, the CDR3 is TGCGCCAGCAGCCAAGATACCCCGATAACCCAGCCCCAGCATTTT. Protein: CASSQDTPITQPQHF.

This rearrangement joins TRBV12-3 or TRBV12-4 to TRBJ1-4; weak D call: TRBD1 (5 bases). The V and J ends lost 0 bases and 7 bases respectively, with 9 bases between them. The CDR3 loop spans 14 amino acids. This CDR3 reads CASSLAGEGEKLFF. In nucleotides, the CDR3 is TGTGCCAGCAGTTTAGCGGGGGAAGGTGAAAAACTGTTTTTT.

This clonotype appeared a few times. The chain links TRBV12-3 or TRBV12-4 to TRBJ1-1, with 10 bases fitting TRBD1. Losses at the gene ends were 5 bases for V and 5 bases for J; bases not matched to a gene: 8. The CDR3 runs to 15 residues. The CDR3 protein is CASSAQTGGGTEAFF. The CDR3, as DNA: TGTGCCAGCAGTGCCCAGACAGGGGGCGGGACTGAAGCTTTCTTT.